A single sample gave rise to the 17 T cell receptor beta chains below, sequenced in a study of T cell responses to AZD1222 COVID-19 vaccine. The data were produced by immunoSEQ multiplex PCR, yet TCRdb's version contains in-frame clones alone and is incomplete. The table shows 20,000 to 30,000 clones, with roughly 91% occurring only once. Sequences were derived from peripheral blood, sampled 28 days after the second AZD1222 dose. The source of these receptors is an adult who received the AZD1222 COVID-19 vaccine.

The chain links TRBV5-6 to TRBJ1-4; D is possibly TRBD1 (6 bases). This CDR3 comprises 15 residues. CDR1 and CDR2 from the germline V gene are SGHDT and YYEEEE. Trimming shortened V by 1 base and J by 4 bases, and 11 bases separated the two germline ends. The CDR3 nucleotides read TGTGCCAGCAGCTTGAGTACCAGGGGTAATGAAAAACTGTTTTTT. It codes for CASSLSTRGNEKLFF.

The V and J genes are TRBV29-1 and TRBJ2-5; 12 bases line up with TRBD2. From germline, CDR1 is SQVTM and CDR2 ANQGSEA. V shed 3 bases and J 3 bases; nucleotides not matched to a gene: 5. The CDR3 totals 15 residues. The DNA of the CDR3 is TGCAGCGTTGACGGACTAGCGGGAAAAGAAGAGACCCAGTACTTC. Encoded protein: CSVDGLAGKEETQYF.

The gene calls are TRBV10-3 and TRBJ2-7; D gene uncertain. This CDR3 is 13 amino acids long. Germline V CDR1 and CDR2: ENHRY, SYGVKD. Trimming cost V 3 bases and J 2 bases, with 8 bases left between them. DNA of the CDR3: TGTGCCATCAGTGACAGCTCCGCCTACGAGCAGTACTTC. It translates to CAISDSSAYEQYF.

V usage is TRBV9 and J usage is TRBJ2-5; D call uncertain. The CDR3 runs to 14 residues. V shed 3 bases and J shed 1 base, with 10 bases lying between them. From germline, CDR1 is SGDLS and CDR2 YYNGEE. Here the CDR3 DNA reads TGTGCCAGCAGCGCCCATGGCGGCCAAGAGACCCAGTACTTC. Protein product: CASSAHGGQETQYF.

The chain combines TRBV5-8 with TRBJ2-2; possibly TRBD2 for D (5 bases). The CDR3 consists of 14 residues. CDR1 and CDR2 (germline): SGHTS, YDEGEE. The V end was cut by 2 bases, the J end by 4 bases, with 9 bases between. The CDR3 nucleotides read TGTGCCAGCAGCTTCGAGCGGAGCACCGGGGAGCTGTTTTTT. This encodes CASSFERSTGELFF.

The chain carries TRBV21-1 and TRBJ1-5; the table's D call of TRBD1 was not tested on the DNA. TRBV21-1 is marked as a pseudogene. The CDR3 contains 13 residues. CDR3 sequence reads: CASRNRGGQPQHF. The CDR3 DNA is TGTGCCAGCAGGAACAGGGGGGGTCAGCCCCAGCATTTT.

In its sample, this clone was seen once. This sequence joins TRBV28 and TRBJ1-2, with unresolved D. The CDR3 is made up of 12 amino acids. The V gene's germline CDR1 is MDHEN and CDR2 SYDVKM. V was cut by 9 bases and J by 6 bases, with 14 bases left in between. CDR3 protein: CASRTGWDGYTF. The CDR3 nucleotides are TGTGCCAGTCGCACGGGATGGGATGGCTACACCTTC.

V usage is TRBV5-4 and J usage is TRBJ2-6, with TRBD2 identical over 8 bases. Germline V lookup: CDR1 SGHNT, CDR2 YYREEE (reference sequence). Trimming cost V 6 bases and J 2 bases; bases outside gene matches: 13. The CDR3 length is 18 residues. This CDR3 reads CASNLGGLGGPGANVLTF. The DNA for the CDR3 is TGTGCCAGCAACCTGGGGGGACTAGGGGGTCCTGGGGCCAACGTCCTGACTTTC.

V usage is TRBV18 and J usage is TRBJ1-1; TRBD1 aligns across 10 bases. The CDR3 extends over 15 amino acids. Unmatched junction bases numbered 6, after V lost 3 bases and J lost 5 bases. The germline CDR1 and CDR2 sequences are KGHSH and LQKENI. DNA for the CDR3: TGTGCCAGCTCACCGACCGGGACAGGGGAGACTGAAGCTTTCTTT. It is translated as CASSPTGTGETEAFF.

This clone was counted a single time. The rearrangement joins TRBV28 to TRBJ1-2; perhaps TRBD1 as D (5 bases). The ends were cut back, 5 bases at V and 1 base at J, with 11 bases in the middle. There are 14 residues in the CDR3. Germline V lookup: CDR1 MDHEN, CDR2 SYDVKM. The chain's CDR3 is CASSPSGGNYGYTF. The CDR3 DNA reads TGTGCCAGCAGTCCCAGTGGGGGTAACTATGGCTACACCTTC.

This chain links TRBV2 with TRBJ2-7; D is unclear. Germline V lookup: CDR1 SNHLY, CDR2 FYNNEI. Trimming pared 1 base from V and 11 bases from J, leaving 12 bases between. This CDR3 is 12 amino acids long. In DNA, the CDR3 is TGTGCCAGCAGTGAAGTGGCCCCCGATGAGTACTTC. Protein product: CASSEVAPDEYF.

This sequence joins TRBV5-1 and TRBJ2-1; 9 positions agree with TRBD2. Germline-derived CDR1 and CDR2 are SGHRS and YFSETQ. This CDR3 has 14 amino acids. V trimming: 4 bases; J trimming: 5 bases; junction bases outside the gene matches: 4. The CDR3 DNA reads TGCGCCAGCAGCATTAGCGGGAGAAACAATGAGCAGTTCTTC. This encodes CASSISGRNNEQFF.

CDR3 DNA: TGTGCCTGGAGTGTACAGGGAATCCATGGCTACACCTTC. Translation: CAWSVQGIHGYTF. This rearrangement joins TRBV30 to TRBJ1-2; possibly TRBD1 for D (6 bases). Germline values: CDR1 GTSNPN, CDR2 SVGIG (reference sequence). This CDR3 has 13 residues. V lost 0 bases and J lost 6, with 11 bases in between.

The chain couples TRBV3-1 (or the pseudogene TRBV3-2) to TRBJ1-6, with 8 bases identical to TRBD1. The CDR3 consists of 14 residues. Losses at the gene ends were 4 bases for V and 10 bases for J; bases not matched to a gene: 6. Per the germline V gene, CDR1 is LGHDT and CDR2 is YNNKEL (reference sequence). As DNA, the CDR3 is TGTGCCAGCAGCCTAGGACAGGGCGGATCACCCCTCCACTTT. Translation: CASSLGQGGSPLHF.

In nucleotides, the CDR3 is TGTGCCAGCAGTGAAGACCCGGGCCCCGAGGAGACCCAGTACTTC. It is translated as CASSEDPGPEETQYF. V usage is TRBV6-1 and J usage is TRBJ2-5; D remains ambiguous. The CDR3 length is 15 residues. CDR1 and CDR2 (germline): MNHNS, SASEGT. The V end lost 1 base, the J end lost 5 bases, and 14 bases lay between the germline ends.

The rearrangement links TRBV7-9 to TRBJ1-2, with a weak D call TRBD1 (6 bases). CDR1 is SEHNR, CDR2 FQNEAQ, per germline (reference sequence). This CDR3 spans 15 amino acids. The V gene lost 1 base and the J gene lost 8 bases, with 17 bases spanning the gap. The DNA for the CDR3 is TGTGCCAGCAGCTTAGGGGACATTCGCGGAGAGGGCTACACCTTC. It codes for CASSLGDIRGEGYTF.

This clone was seen more than once but under ten times. The rearrangement links TRBV6-2 or TRBV6-3 to TRBJ1-6; D remains ambiguous. V dropped 2 bases and J dropped 7 bases, with 15 bases sitting between them. The CDR3 covers 16 residues. The germline V gene encodes CDR1 MNHEY and CDR2 SVGEGT. CDR3 DNA sequence: TGTGCCAGCAGTTACCGTGGGCCTAAGTCCAATTCACCCCTCCACTTT. Residues: CASSYRGPKSNSPLHF.